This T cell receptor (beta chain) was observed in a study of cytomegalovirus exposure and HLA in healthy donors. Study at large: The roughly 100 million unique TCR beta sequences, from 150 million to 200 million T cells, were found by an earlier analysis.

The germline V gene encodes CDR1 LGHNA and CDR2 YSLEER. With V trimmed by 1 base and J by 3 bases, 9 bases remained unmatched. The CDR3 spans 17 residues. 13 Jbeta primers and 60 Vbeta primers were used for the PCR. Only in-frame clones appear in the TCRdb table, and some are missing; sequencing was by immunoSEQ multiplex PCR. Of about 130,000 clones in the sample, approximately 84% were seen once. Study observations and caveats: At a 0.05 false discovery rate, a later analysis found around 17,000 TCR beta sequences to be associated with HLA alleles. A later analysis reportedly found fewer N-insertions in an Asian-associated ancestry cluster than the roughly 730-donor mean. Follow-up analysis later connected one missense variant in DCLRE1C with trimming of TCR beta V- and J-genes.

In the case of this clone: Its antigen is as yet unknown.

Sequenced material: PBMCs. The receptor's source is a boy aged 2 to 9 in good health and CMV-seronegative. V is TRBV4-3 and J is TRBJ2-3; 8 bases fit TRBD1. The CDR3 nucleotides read TGCGCCAGCAGCCAAGGTGGGACAGGAATTTTGACAGATACGCAGTATTTT. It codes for CASSQGGTGILTDTQYF.